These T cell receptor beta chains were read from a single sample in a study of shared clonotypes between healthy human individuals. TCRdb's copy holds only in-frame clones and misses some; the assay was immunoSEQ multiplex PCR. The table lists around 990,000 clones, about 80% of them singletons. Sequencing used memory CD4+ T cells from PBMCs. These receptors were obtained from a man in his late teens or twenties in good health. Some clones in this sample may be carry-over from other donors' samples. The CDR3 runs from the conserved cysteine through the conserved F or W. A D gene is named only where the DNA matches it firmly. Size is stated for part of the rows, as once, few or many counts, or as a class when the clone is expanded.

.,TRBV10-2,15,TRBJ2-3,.,CASRVELARTDTQYF,TGCGCCAGCAGGGTGGAACTAGCCCGCACAGATACGCAGTATTTT
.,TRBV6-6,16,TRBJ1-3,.,CASSPRQQGTGNTIYF,TGTGCCAGCAGTCCACGACAACAGGGCACTGGAAACACCATATATTTT
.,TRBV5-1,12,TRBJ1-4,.,CASSLGQREPVF,TGCGCCAGCAGCTTGGGGCAACGGGAGCCGGTATTT
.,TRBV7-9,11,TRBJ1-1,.,CASSSVAEAFF,TGTGCCAGCAGTTCAGTTGCTGAAGCTTTCTTT
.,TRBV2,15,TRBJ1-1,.,CASSEAGAGNTEAFF,TGTGCCAGCAGTGAAGCGGGGGCAGGGAACACTGAAGCTTTCTTT
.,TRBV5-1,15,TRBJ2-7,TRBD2,CASSPVGGISYEQYF,TGCGCCAGCAGCCCTGTCGGGGGGATCTCCTACGAGCAGTACTTC
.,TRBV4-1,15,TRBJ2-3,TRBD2,CASSPLAGVTDTQYF,TGCGCCAGCAGCCCGCTAGCGGGAGTAACAGATACGCAGTATTTT
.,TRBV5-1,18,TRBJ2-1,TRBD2,CASSLGRERGGSYNEQFF,TGCGCCAGCAGCTTGGGGCGGGAGAGGGGCGGCTCCTACAATGAGCAGTTCTTC
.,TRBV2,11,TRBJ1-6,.,CASSAKSPLHF,TGTGCCAGCAGTGCGAAGTCACCCCTCCACTTT
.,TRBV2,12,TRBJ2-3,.,CASSDLADTQYF,TGTGCCAGCAGTGACCTAGCAGATACGCAGTATTTT
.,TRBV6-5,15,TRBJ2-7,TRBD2,CASAQVAGGSYEQYF,TGTGCCAGCGCGCAGGTAGCGGGAGGCTCCTACGAGCAGTACTTC
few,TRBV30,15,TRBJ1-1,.,CAWSVRVYGNTEAFF,TGTGCCTGGAGTGTACGGGTTTATGGGAACACTGAAGCTTTCTTT
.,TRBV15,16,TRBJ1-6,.,CATSRDPGTWNSPLHF,TGTGCCACCAGCAGAGACCCGGGCACTTGGAATTCACCCCTCCACTTT
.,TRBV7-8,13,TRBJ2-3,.,CASSLGGPDTQYF,TGTGCCAGCAGCTTAGGTGGGCCGGATACGCAGTATTTT
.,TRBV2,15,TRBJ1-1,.,CASSEAAYGGQLAFF,TGTGCCAGCAGTGAAGCTGCCTACGGGGGCCAACTGGCTTTCTTT
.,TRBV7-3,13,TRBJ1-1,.,CASSLGAGTEAFF,TGTGCCAGCAGCTTAGGGGCGGGGACTGAAGCTTTCTTT
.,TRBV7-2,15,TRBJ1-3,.,CASSAAGYTGNTIYF,TGTGCCAGCAGCGCAGCGGGCTATACTGGAAACACCATATATTTT
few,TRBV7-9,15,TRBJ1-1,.,CASSLGGEGVREAFF,TGTGCCAGCAGCTTAGGGGGTGAGGGTGTGAGAGAAGCTTTCTTT
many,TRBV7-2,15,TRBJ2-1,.,CASSLVPEAYNEQFF,TGTGCCAGCAGCTTAGTTCCAGAGGCCTACAATGAGCAGTTCTTC
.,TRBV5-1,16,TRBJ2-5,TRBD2,CASSLGLAGGQETQYF,TGCGCCAGCAGCCTAGGTTTAGCGGGGGGTCAAGAGACCCAGTACTTC
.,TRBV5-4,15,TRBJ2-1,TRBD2,CASSLRLAGGDEQFF,TGTGCCAGCAGCTTGAGGCTAGCGGGAGGGGATGAGCAGTTCTTC
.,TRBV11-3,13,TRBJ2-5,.,CASSAAGEETQYF,TGTGCCAGCAGCGCCGCTGGGGAAGAGACCCAGTACTTC
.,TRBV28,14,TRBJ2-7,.,CASSLGGTAYEQYF,TGTGCCAGCAGTTTGGGGGGGACAGCGTACGAGCAGTACTTC
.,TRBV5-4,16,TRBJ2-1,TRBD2,CASSTGLAGAYNEQFF,TGTGCCAGCAGCACTGGACTAGCGGGGGCCTACAATGAGCAGTTCTTC